The clone carrying this TCR beta chain has a handful of counts. Clones were read by immunoSEQ multiplex PCR, and TCRdb kept only the in-frame ones, dropping some. The data show about 5,900 clones, 70% to 85% seen once. Cyclophosphamide on days +3 and +4 followed busulfan-fludarabine conditioning and a marrow graft. This CDR3 spans 13 amino acids. V lost 6 bases and J lost 8; bases outside the gene matches: 7. CDR1 is SGHTA, CDR2 FQGNSA, per germline. This record belongs to a study of T cells after posttransplantation cyclophosphamide. The rearrangement uses TRBV7-2 and TRBJ2-1; the match to TRBD1 covers 7 bases. Sample: CD4+ T cells sorted from blood, taken about 350 days after allogeneic stem cell transplant with posttransplant cyclophosphamide. The sequence was obtained from a male patient in his forties or fifties who received an allogeneic stem cell transplant from a related donor and was CMV-positive. Some T cells may be graft donor cells. The CDR3 DNA is TGTGCCAGCAGTTTTAGACAGGGCGATGAGCAGTTCTTC. The encoded protein is CASSFRQGDEQFF.